What follows are 15 T cell receptor beta chains derived from one specimen sequenced in a study of shared clonotypes between healthy human individuals. Method: immunoSEQ multiplex PCR; TCRdb's copy keeps in-frame clones and lacks some. This sample carries about 2.3 million clones, approximately 95% of them seen once, and the ten largest clones take approximately 0.4%. The sequenced material came from naive CD4+ T cells from PBMCs. The subset is: CD45RA+ positively selected. Receptors were obtained from a man aged 18-30 years in good health. Some clones in this sample may be carry-over from other donors' samples.

The chain links TRBV10-3 to TRBJ1-1; 9 nucleotides match TRBD1. From germline, CDR1 is ENHRY and CDR2 SYGVKD. Losses at the gene ends were 7 bases for V and 1 base for J; bases not matched to a gene: 4. CDR3 length: 14 amino acids. CDR3 in amino acids: CAINAQGANTEAFF. As DNA, the CDR3 is TGTGCCATCAATGCACAGGGGGCGAACACTGAAGCTTTCTTT.

The chain recombines TRBV6-1 with TRBJ2-7, with a tentative D call TRBD1 (6 bases). The germline V and J ends were trimmed by 5 bases and 3 bases, with 11 bases remaining between them. The CDR3 runs 13 residues. Germline CDR1 MNHNS, CDR2 SASEGT. CDR3 in DNA: TGTGCCAGCAGTTCCCAGGGGAGCTACGAGCAGTACTTC. Residues: CASSSQGSYEQYF.

The chain employs TRBV4-3 and TRBJ1-3; 11 positions agree with TRBD1. This CDR3 contains 16 residues. Germline assignment: CDR1 LGHNA and CDR2 YSLEER. The junction had 4 bases not matched to a gene; V was cut back by 0 bases and J by 6 bases. CDR3 sequence reads: CASSQDWGQGVNTIYF. In DNA, the CDR3 is TGCGCCAGCAGCCAAGATTGGGGACAGGGGGTAAACACCATATATTTT.

This clone appeared a single time. V and J are TRBV4-3 and TRBJ2-7; TRBD1 aligns across 10 bases. The germline V gene encodes CDR1 LGHNA and CDR2 YSLEER. V shed 5 bases, J shed 2 bases, and the junction held 12 bases outside the gene matches. This CDR3 contains 17 residues. The CDR3 DNA is TGCGCCAGCAGCAGAACTTTCGCCGGGACAGGGGCCTACGAGCAGTACTTC. Its translation is CASSRTFAGTGAYEQYF.

This chain uses TRBV7-3 with TRBJ2-1; D is uncertain. This CDR3 is 16 amino acids long. The germline V gene encodes CDR1 SGHTA and CDR2 FQGTGA. The germline V and J ends were trimmed by 0 bases and 0 bases, with 9 bases remaining between them. CDR3 DNA: TGTGCCAGCAGCTTAACGAAGGGAAGCTCCTACAATGAGCAGTTCTTC. Amino acids: CASSLTKGSSYNEQFF.

The chain links TRBV5-4 to TRBJ2-1, with D unresolved. The CDR3 spans 16 residues. V lost 4 bases and J 0 bases, leaving 14 bases between the germline ends. Germline CDR1 reads SGHNT; CDR2 reads YYREEE (reference sequence). As DNA, the CDR3 is TGTGCCAGCAGCCGAGGACCTGCTTCCTCCTACAATGAGCAGTTCTTC. This translates into CASSRGPASSYNEQFF.

The gene calls are TRBV27 and TRBJ2-1; 15 bases fit TRBD2. This CDR3 has 15 amino acids. Trimming cost V 4 bases and J 9 bases; bases outside gene matches: 4. The germline gives CDR1 MNHEY, CDR2 SMNVEV (reference sequence). The CDR3 protein is CASSSLGLAGGEQFF. The CDR3, as DNA: TGTGCCAGCAGTTCCCTGGGACTAGCGGGAGGTGAGCAGTTCTTC.

This chain joins TRBV2 and TRBJ2-3; TRBD2 aligns across 9 bases. This CDR3 spans 13 amino acids. Germline V gene lookup returns CDR1 SNHLY and CDR2 FYNNEI. With 6 bases clipped from V and 6 bases from J, the junction kept 4 bases outside the gene matches. The CDR3 sequence is CASRGSGSDTQYF. The CDR3 coding sequence is TGTGCCAGCAGGGGTAGCGGGAGTGATACGCAGTATTTT.

The CDR3 region is CASTPRGSWRGQGTEAFF. The DNA of the CDR3 is TGTGCCAGTACCCCAAGGGGCTCGTGGAGGGGGCAGGGCACTGAAGCTTTCTTT. The rearrangement joins TRBV19 to TRBJ1-1, with 7 bases identical to TRBD1. V dropped 7 bases and J dropped 4; count of bases not matched to a gene: 21. The CDR3 has 18 amino acids. Germline CDR1 LNHDA, CDR2 SQIVND (reference sequence).

In its sample, this clone was seen once. This chain joins TRBV5-5 and TRBJ2-7; TRBD1 aligns across 9 bases. Germline-derived CDR1 and CDR2 are SGHKS and YYEKEE (reference sequence). The CDR3 totals 14 residues. Germline trimming cut 6 bases from V and 4 bases from J; bases unmatched to any gene: 8. In DNA, the CDR3 is TGTGCCAGCATACCGGGACAGGGCCGGTACGAGCAGTACTTC. This sequence encodes CASIPGQGRYEQYF.

As to this clone: Additional DNA sequences in this sample encode the identical CDR3. The chain couples TRBV6-5 to TRBJ1-2; the D is unclear. The V gene's germline CDR1 is MNHEY and CDR2 SVGAGI. The CDR3 consists of 12 residues. V lost 5 bases to trimming and J lost 2 bases, with 6 bases between them. CDR3 coding DNA: TGTGCCAGCAGTCTGGGGAACTATGGCTACACCTTC. Translated, it gives CASSLGNYGYTF.

V is TRBV30 and J is TRBJ1-4; D is ambiguous. V dropped 2 bases and J dropped 4 bases, with 11 bases sitting between them. The CDR3 totals 14 residues. Per the germline V gene, CDR1 is GTSNPN and CDR2 is SVGIG (reference sequence). The CDR3 sequence is CAWSSGVGNEKLFF. The CDR3 DNA reads as TGTGCCTGGAGTTCAGGAGTTGGTAATGAAAAACTGTTTTTT.

This chain links TRBV25-1 with TRBJ2-7; TRBD1 aligns across 10 bases. This CDR3 is 15 amino acids long. CDR1 is MGHDK, CDR2 SYGVNS, per germline. The V gene end was trimmed by 8 bases and the J gene end by 1 base; junction bases not matched to a gene: 8. Here the CDR3 DNA reads TGTGCCAGCCCAGTGGGGGACAGGGGATCCTACGAGCAGTACTTC. Protein: CASPVGDRGSYEQYF.

The V call is TRBV10-3, the J call TRBJ2-1; D is uncertain. Trimming pared 2 bases from V and 10 bases from J, leaving 12 bases between. This CDR3 contains 13 residues. Germline CDR1 ENHRY, CDR2 SYGVKD. This chain's CDR3 is CAISEPSLGEQFF. The CDR3 DNA sequence: TGTGCCATCAGTGAGCCCTCCCTGGGCGAGCAGTTCTTC.

The chain is built from TRBV28 and TRBJ2-2; TRBD1 matches 10 bases. The germline V gene has CDR1 MDHEN and CDR2 SYDVKM. This CDR3 has 15 residues. V lost 5 bases and J lost 6; bases outside the gene matches: 6. The CDR3 coding sequence is TGTGCCAGCAGTCGGGACAGGGGTTCTCCCGGGGAGCTGTTTTTT. It specifies CASSRDRGSPGELFF. The variable domain in full, completed from reference TRBV28 and TRBJ2-2, reads DVKVTQSSRYLVKRTGEKVFLECVQDMDHENMFWYRQDPGLGLRLIYFSYDVKMKEKGDIPEGYSVSREKKERFSLILESASTNQTSMYLCASSRDRGSPGELFFGEGSRLTVL.